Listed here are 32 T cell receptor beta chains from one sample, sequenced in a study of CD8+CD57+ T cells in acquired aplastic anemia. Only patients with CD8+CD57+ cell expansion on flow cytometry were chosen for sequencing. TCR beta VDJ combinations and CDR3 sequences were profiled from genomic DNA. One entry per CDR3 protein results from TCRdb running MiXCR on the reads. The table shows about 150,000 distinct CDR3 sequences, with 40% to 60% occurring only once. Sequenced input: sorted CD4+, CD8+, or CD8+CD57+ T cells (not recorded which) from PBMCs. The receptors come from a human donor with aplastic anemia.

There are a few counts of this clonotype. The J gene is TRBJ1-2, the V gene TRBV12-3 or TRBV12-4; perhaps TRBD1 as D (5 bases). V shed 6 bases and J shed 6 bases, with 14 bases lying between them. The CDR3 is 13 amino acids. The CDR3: CASSLRGGDGYTF. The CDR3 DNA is TGTGCCAGCAGCTTACGGGGGGGGGATGGCTACACCTTC.

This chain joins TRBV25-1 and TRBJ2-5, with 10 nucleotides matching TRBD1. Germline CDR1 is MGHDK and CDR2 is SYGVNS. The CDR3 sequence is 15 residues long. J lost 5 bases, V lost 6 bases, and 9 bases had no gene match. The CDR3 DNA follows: TGTGCCAGCAGCTCCGGGACAGGGGCGACGGAGACCCAGTACTTC. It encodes CASSSGTGATETQYF.

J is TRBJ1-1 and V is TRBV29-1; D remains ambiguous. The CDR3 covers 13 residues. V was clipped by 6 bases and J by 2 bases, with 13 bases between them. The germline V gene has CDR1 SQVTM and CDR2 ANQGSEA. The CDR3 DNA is TGCAGCGTCCGAAGGGCCATCAACACTGAAGCTTTCTTT. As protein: CSVRRAINTEAFF.

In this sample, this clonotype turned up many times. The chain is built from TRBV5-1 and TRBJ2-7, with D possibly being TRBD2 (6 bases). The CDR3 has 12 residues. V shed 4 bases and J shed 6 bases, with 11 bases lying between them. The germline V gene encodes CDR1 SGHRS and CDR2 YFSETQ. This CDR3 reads CASSPAGGEQYF. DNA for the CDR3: TGCGCCAGCAGCCCCGCCGGGGGCGAGCAGTACTTC.

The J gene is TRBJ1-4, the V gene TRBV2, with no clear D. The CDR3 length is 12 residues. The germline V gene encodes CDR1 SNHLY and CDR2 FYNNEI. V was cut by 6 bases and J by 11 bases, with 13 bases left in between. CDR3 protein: CASSVDGEKLFF. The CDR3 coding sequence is TGTGCCAGCAGCGTGGACGGGGAGAAACTGTTTTTT.

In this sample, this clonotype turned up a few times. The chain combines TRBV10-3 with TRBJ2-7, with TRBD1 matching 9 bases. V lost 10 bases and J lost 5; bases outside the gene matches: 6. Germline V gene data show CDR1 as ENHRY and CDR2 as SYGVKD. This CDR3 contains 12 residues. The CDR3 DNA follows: TGTGCCACCCAGGGACAGGGCAACGAGCAGTACTTC. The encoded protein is CATQGQGNEQYF.

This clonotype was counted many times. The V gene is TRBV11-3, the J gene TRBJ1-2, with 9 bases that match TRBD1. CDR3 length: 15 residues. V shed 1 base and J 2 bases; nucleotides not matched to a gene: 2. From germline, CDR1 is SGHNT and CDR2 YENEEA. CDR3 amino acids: CASSLVGTGNYGYTF. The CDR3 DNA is TGTGCCAGCAGCTTAGTAGGGACAGGGAACTATGGCTACACCTTC.

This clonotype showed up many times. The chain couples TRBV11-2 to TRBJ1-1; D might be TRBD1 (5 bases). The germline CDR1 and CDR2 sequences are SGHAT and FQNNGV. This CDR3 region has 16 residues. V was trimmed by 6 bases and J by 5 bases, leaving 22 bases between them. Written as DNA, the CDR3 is TGTGCCAGCAGGACTCTCGCGAGGGGAAGGTGGACTGAAGCTTTCTTT. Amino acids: CASRTLARGRWTEAFF. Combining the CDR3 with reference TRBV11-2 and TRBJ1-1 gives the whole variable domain EAGVAQSPRYKIIEKRQSVAFWCNPISGHATLYWYQQILGQGPKLLIQFQNNGVVDDSQLPKDRFSAERLKGVDSTLKIQPAKLEDSAVYLCASRTLARGRWTEAFFGQGTRLTVV.

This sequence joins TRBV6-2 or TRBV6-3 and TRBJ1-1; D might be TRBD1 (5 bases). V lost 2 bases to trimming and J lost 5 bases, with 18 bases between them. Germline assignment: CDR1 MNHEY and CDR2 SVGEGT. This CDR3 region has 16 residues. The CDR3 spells CASSYTPVGGLTEAFF. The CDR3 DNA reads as TGTGCCAGCAGTTACACCCCAGTTGGGGGTTTGACTGAAGCTTTCTTT.

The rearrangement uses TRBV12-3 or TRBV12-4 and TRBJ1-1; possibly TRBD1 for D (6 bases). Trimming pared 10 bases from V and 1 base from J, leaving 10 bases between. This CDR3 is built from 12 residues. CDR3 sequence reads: CAITGQNTEAFF. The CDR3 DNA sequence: TGTGCCATCACGGGACAGAACACTGAAGCTTTCTTT.

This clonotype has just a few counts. The DNA of the CDR3 is TGTGCCACCAGTCCTCGAGCCGGGACAGGAGATTCACCCCTCCACTTT. This sequence encodes CATSPRAGTGDSPLHF. This chain joins TRBV24-1 and TRBJ1-6, with TRBD1 matching over 8 bases. CDR1 and CDR2 (germline): KGHDR, SFDVKD. With 6 bases clipped from V and 8 bases from J, the junction kept 11 bases outside the gene matches. The CDR3 is made up of 16 amino acids.

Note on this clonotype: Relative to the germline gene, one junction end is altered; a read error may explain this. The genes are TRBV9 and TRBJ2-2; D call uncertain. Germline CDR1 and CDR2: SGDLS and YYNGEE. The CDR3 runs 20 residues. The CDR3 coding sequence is TGTGTCAGCAGCGTAGTAGCTATATGGGTGGCAGGTCAGAACACCGGGGAGCTGTTTTTT. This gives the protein CVSSVVAIWVAGQNTGELFF.

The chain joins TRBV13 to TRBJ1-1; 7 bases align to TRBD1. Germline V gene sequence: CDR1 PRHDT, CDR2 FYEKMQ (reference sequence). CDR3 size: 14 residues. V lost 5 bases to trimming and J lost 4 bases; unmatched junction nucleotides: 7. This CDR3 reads CASSPQGGGTEAFF. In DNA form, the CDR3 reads TGTGCCAGCAGCCCCCAAGGGGGCGGCACTGAAGCTTTCTTT. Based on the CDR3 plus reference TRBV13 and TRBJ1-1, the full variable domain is AAGVIQSPRHLIKEKRETATLKCYPIPRHDTVYWYQQGPGQDPQFLISFYEKMQSDKGSIPDRFSAQQFSDYHSELNMSSLELGDSALYFCASSPQGGGTEAFFGQGTRLTVV.

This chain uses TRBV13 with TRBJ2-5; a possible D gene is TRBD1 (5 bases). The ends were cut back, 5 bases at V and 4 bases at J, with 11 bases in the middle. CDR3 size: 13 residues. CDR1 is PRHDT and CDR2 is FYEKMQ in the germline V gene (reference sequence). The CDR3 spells CASSVNGAETQYF. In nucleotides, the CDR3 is TGTGCCAGCAGCGTTAATGGGGCAGAGACCCAGTACTTC.

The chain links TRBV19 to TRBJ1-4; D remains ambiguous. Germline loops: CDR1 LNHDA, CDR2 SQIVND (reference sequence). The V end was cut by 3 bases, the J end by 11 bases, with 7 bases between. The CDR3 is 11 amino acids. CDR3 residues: CASSIVGKLFF. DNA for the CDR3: TGTGCCAGTAGTATTGTGGGGAAACTGTTTTTT.

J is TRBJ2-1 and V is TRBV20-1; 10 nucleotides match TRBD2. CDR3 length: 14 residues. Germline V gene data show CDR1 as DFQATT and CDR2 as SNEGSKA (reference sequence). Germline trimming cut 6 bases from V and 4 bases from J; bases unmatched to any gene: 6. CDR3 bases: TGCAGTGCCAAAGGACTAGCGGCGTACAATGAGCAGTTCTTC. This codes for CSAKGLAAYNEQFF.

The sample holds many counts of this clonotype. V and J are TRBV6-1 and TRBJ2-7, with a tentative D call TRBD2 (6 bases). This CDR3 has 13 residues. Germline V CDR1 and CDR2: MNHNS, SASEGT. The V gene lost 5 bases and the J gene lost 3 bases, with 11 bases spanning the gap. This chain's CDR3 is CASSPGLNYEQYF. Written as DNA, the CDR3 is TGTGCCAGCAGTCCGGGACTCAACTACGAGCAGTACTTC.

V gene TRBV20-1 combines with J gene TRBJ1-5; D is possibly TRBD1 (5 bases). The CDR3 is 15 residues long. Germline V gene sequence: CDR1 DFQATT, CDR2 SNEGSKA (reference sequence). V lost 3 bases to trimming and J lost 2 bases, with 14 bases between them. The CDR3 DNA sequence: TGCAGTGCTAGGGCGAACAGGCTCGGCAATCAGCCCCAGCATTTT. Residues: CSARANRLGNQPQHF.

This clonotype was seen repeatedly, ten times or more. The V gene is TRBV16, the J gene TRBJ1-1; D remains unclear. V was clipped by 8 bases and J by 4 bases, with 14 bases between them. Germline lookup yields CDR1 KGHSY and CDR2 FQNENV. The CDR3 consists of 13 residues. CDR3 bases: TGTGCCAGCGCCGCGACCATGAGCACTGAAGCTTTCTTT. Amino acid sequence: CASAATMSTEAFF.

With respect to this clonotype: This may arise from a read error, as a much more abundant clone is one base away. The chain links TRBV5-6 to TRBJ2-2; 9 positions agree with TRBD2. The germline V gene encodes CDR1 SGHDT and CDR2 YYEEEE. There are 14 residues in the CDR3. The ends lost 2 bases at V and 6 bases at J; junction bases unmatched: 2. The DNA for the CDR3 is TGTGCCAGCAGCTTCGCGGGAGGGTCCGGGGAGCTGTTTTTT. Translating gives CASSFAGGSGELFF.

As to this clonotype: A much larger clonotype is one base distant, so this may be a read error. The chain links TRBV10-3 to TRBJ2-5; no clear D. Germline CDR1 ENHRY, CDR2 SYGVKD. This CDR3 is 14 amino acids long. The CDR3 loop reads CASTPLRAEDTQYF. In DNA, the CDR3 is TGTGCCAGCACTCCATTACGGGCGGAAGATACCCAGTACTTC.

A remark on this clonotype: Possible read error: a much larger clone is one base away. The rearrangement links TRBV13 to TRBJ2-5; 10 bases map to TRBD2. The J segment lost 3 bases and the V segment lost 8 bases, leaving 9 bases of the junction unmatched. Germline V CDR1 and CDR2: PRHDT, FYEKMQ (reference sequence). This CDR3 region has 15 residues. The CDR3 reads CASGIIAGGEETQYF. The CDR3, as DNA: TGTGCCAGCGGCATAATAGCGGGAGGTGAAGAGACCCAGTACTTC.

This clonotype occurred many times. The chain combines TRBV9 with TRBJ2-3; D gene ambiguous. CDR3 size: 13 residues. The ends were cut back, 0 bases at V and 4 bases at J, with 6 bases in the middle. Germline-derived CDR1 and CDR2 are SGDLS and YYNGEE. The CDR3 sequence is CASSVARADTQYF. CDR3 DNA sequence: TGTGCCAGCAGCGTAGCTAGGGCAGATACGCAGTATTTT.

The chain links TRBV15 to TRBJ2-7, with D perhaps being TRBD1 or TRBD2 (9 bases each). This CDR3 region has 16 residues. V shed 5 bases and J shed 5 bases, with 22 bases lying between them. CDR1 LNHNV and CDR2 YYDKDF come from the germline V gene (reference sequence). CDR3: CATSGTGTSLINEQYF. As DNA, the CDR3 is TGTGCCACCAGCGGGACAGGGACTAGCCTAATCAACGAGCAGTACTTC.

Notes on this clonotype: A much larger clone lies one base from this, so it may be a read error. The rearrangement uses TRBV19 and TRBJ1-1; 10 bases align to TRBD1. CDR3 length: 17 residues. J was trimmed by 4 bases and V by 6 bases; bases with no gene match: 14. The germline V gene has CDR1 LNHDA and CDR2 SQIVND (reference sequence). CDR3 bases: TGTGCCAGTAGCCTCTTACCGGGACAGGGGAAGAGCACTGAAGCTTTCTTT. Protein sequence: CASSLLPGQGKSTEAFF.

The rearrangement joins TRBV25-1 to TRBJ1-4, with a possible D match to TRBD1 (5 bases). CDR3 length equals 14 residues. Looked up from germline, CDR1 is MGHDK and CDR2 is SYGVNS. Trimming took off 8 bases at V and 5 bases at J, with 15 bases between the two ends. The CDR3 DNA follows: TGTGCCAGCGGGGGATTAGGGCGGAATGAAAAACTGTTTTTT. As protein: CASGGLGRNEKLFF. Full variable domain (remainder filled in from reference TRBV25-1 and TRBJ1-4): EADIYQTPRYLVIGTGKKITLECSQTMGHDKMYWYQQDPGMELHLIHYSYGVNSTEKGDLSSESTVSRIRTEHFPLTLESARPSHTSQYLCASGGLGRNEKLFFGSGTQLSVL.

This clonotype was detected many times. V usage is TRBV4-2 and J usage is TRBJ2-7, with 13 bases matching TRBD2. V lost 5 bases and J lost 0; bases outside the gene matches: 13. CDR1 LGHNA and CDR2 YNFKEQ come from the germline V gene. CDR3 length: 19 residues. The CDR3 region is CASSDPGLAGAVPSYEQYF. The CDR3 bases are TGTGCCAGCAGCGACCCCGGACTAGCGGGAGCGGTCCCCTCCTACGAGCAGTACTTC.

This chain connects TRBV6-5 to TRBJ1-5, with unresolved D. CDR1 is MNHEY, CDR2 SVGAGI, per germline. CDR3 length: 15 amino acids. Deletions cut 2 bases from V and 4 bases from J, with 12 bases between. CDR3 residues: CASSYLHSRNQPQHF. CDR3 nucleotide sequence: TGTGCCAGCAGTTACCTCCACAGCCGGAATCAGCCCCAGCATTTT.

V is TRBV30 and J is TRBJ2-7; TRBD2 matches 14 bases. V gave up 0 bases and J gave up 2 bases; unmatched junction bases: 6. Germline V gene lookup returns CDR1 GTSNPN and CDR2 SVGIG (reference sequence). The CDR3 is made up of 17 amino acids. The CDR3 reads CAWSVGLAGGAPYEQYF. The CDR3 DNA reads TGTGCCTGGAGTGTAGGACTAGCGGGAGGCGCACCCTACGAGCAGTACTTC.

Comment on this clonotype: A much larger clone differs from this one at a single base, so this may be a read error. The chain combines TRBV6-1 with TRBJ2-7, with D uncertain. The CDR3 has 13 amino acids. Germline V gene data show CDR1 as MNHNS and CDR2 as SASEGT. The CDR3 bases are TGTACCAGCAAATCGGAGACCTCCTACGAGCAGTACTTC. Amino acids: CTSKSETSYEQYF.

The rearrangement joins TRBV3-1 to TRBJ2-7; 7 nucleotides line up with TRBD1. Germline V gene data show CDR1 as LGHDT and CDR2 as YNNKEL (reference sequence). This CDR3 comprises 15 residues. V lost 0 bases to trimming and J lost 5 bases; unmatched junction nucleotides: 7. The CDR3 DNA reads TGTGCCAGCAGCCAAGATCCGACAGGGAATAACGAGCAGTACTTC. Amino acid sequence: CASSQDPTGNNEQYF.

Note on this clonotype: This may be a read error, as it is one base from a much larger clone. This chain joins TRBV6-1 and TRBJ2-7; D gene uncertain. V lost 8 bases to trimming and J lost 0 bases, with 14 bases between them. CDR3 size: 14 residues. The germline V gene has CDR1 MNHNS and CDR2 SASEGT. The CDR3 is CASDLRSDSYEQYF. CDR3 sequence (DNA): TGTGCCAGCGATTTGAGGTCCGACTCCTACGAGCAGTACTTC.